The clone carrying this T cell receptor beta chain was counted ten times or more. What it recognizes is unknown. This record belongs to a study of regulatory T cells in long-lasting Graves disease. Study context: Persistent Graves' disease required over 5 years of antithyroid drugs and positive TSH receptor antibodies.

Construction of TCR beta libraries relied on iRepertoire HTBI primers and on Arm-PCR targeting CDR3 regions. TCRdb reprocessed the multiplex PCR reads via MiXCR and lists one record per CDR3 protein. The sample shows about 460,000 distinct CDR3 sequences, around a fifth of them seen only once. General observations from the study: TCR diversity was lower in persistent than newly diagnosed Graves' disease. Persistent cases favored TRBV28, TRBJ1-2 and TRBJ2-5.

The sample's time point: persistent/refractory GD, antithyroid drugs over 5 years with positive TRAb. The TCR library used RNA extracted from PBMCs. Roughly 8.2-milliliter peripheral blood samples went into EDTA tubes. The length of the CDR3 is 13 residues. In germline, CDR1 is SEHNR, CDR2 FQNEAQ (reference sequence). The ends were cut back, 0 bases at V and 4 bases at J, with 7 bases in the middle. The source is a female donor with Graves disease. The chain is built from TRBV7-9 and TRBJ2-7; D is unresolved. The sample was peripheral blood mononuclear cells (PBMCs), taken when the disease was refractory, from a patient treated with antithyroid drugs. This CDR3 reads CASSLADSYEQYF. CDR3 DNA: TGTGCCAGCAGCTTAGCGGATTCGTACGAGCAGTACTTC.